Presented here are 24 T cell receptor beta chains from one specimen sequenced in a study of cytotoxic CD8 clonotypes in ibrutinib-treated CLL. The method was immunoSEQ multiplex PCR; TCRdb's version includes in-frame clones alone and lacks a portion of them. The sample records tens of thousands of clones, about 85% being singletons. The specimen comprised PBMCs, sampled after 12 months of ibrutinib treatment. Receptor source: a human donor with chronic lymphocytic leukemia.

This chain joins TRBV7-2 and TRBJ1-1; 8 bases agree with TRBD1. J was trimmed by 4 bases and V by 5 bases; bases with no gene match: 6. The germline CDR1 and CDR2 sequences are SGHTA and FQGNSA. This CDR3 has 14 residues. The CDR3 DNA reads as TGTGCCAGCAGCCCTGGACAGGGCCGCACTGAAGCTTTCTTT. The encoded protein is CASSPGQGRTEAFF.

The gene calls are TRBV5-1 and TRBJ2-3; 8 nucleotides match TRBD2. The CDR3 spans 15 residues. The germline gives CDR1 SGHRS, CDR2 YFSETQ. Trimming removed 3 bases from V and 6 bases from J; junction bases left unmatched: 9. CDR3 region: CASSSAGGRSDTQYF. In DNA form, the CDR3 reads TGCGCCAGCAGCTCCGCTGGCGGGAGGTCCGATACGCAGTATTTT.

The J gene is TRBJ2-5, the V gene TRBV5-1, with no clear D. V was cut by 3 bases and J by 1 base, with 10 bases left in between. The CDR3 has 14 residues. Per germline, CDR1 SGHRS and CDR2 YFSETQ. CDR3 protein: CASSSLPGQETQYF. The CDR3, as DNA: TGCGCCAGCAGCTCACTCCCCGGCCAAGAGACCCAGTACTTC.

This clone was picked up many times. The rearrangement links TRBV18 to TRBJ1-5; D not certain. Deletions cut 6 bases from V and 1 base from J, with 13 bases between. CDR1 and CDR2 (germline): KGHSH, LQKENI. This CDR3 is built from 15 residues. CDR3 sequence: CASSRLGRSNQPQHF. CDR3 DNA: TGTGCCAGCTCGCGTCTAGGGAGGAGCAATCAGCCCCAGCATTTT.

The V and J genes are TRBV6-5 and TRBJ2-2; D is unresolved. Trimming took 5 bases from V and 7 from J, leaving 11 bases between them. CDR1 and CDR2 from the germline V gene are MNHEY and SVGAGI. The CDR3 totals 13 residues. CDR3 in DNA: TGTGCCAGCAGTCCCGCATGGGGCGGGGAGCTGTTTTTT. It is translated as CASSPAWGGELFF.

The chain combines TRBV5-6 with TRBJ1-3; D unclear. V lost 1 base to trimming and J lost 2 bases, with 4 bases between them. The CDR3 extends over 13 amino acids. The germline gives CDR1 SGHDT, CDR2 YYEEEE. CDR3 sequence reads: CASSLRAGNTIYF. The CDR3 DNA follows: TGTGCCAGCAGCTTGAGAGCTGGAAACACCATATATTTT.

This clone was seen a single time. V gene TRBV7-8 combines with J gene TRBJ1-5, with 9 bases lining up with TRBD1. Germline values: CDR1 SGHVS, CDR2 FQNEAQ. CDR3 length equals 16 residues. The V and J ends lost 4 bases and 1 base, in that order; junction bases with no gene match: 5. This chain's CDR3 is CASSSTGGSSNQPQHF. For the CDR3, the DNA is TGTGCCAGCAGCTCTACAGGGGGCTCGAGCAATCAGCCCCAGCATTTT.

The chain links TRBV19 to TRBJ2-1; TRBD2 matches at 11 bases. Trimming removed 3 bases from V and 8 bases from J; junction bases left unmatched: 9. The CDR3 has 16 amino acids. Germline assignment: CDR1 LNHDA and CDR2 SQIVND (reference sequence). CDR3 loop: CASSIPGLAVRHEQFF. In DNA, the CDR3 is TGTGCCAGTAGTATTCCGGGACTAGCGGTGAGGCATGAGCAGTTCTTC.

The rearrangement uses TRBV28 and TRBJ1-5; 7 bases align to TRBD1. The CDR3 has 12 residues. Germline CDR1 is MDHEN and CDR2 is SYDVKM. Trimming at V came to 6 bases and at J to 9 bases, leaving 5 bases not matched to a gene. The CDR3 bases are TGTGCCAGCAGACAGGGGTTATGGCCCCAGCATTTT. It yields the protein CASRQGLWPQHF.

This clone was counted between two and nine times. This chain joins TRBV2 and TRBJ1-6, with D uncertain. The CDR3 totals 13 residues. In germline, CDR1 is SNHLY, CDR2 FYNNEI. V lost 5 bases and J lost 7, with 9 bases in between. CDR3 nucleotides: TGTGCCAGCAGTCCAGAGGCAAATTCACCCCTCCACTTT. Protein: CASSPEANSPLHF.

V and J are TRBV28 and TRBJ1-5; no clear D. V was trimmed by 5 bases and J by 2 bases, leaving 4 bases between them. The CDR3 contains 12 residues. Germline CDR1 reads MDHEN; CDR2 reads SYDVKM. CDR3 nucleotide sequence: TGTGCCAGCAGTCCCGGCAATCAGCCCCAGCATTTT. Its translation: CASSPGNQPQHF. Filled out from reference TRBV28 and TRBJ1-5, the complete variable domain reads DVKVTQSSRYLVKRTGEKVFLECVQDMDHENMFWYRQDPGLGLRLIYFSYDVKMKEKGDIPEGYSVSREKKERFSLILESASTNQTSMYLCASSPGNQPQHFGDGTRLSIL.

The V call is TRBV6-6, the J call TRBJ2-1; 10 nucleotides match TRBD2. The length of the CDR3 is 15 residues. The germline V gene has CDR1 MNHNY and CDR2 SVGAGI (reference sequence). The V and J ends lost 2 bases and 9 bases, in that order; junction bases with no gene match: 7. CDR3 in amino acids: CASSYQSGGAGEQFF. CDR3 coding DNA: TGTGCCAGCAGTTACCAAAGCGGGGGGGCGGGTGAGCAGTTCTTC.

The chain combines TRBV28 with TRBJ1-2, with TRBD1 identical over 10 bases. The length of the CDR3 is 15 residues. Germline trimming cut 8 bases from V and 4 bases from J; bases unmatched to any gene: 10. Looked up from germline, CDR1 is MDHEN and CDR2 is SYDVKM. The CDR3 region is CASRPGTGAGYGYTF. CDR3 bases: TGTGCCAGCCGCCCTGGGACAGGGGCGGGCTATGGCTACACCTTC.

The V gene is TRBV11-1, the J gene TRBJ2-3, with 11 nucleotides matching TRBD2. Per the germline V gene, CDR1 is SGHAT and CDR2 is FQDESV (reference sequence). There are 15 residues in the CDR3. V shed 1 base, J shed 6 bases, and the junction held 3 bases outside the gene matches. CDR3 amino acids: CASSLVAGGLDTQYF. CDR3 DNA sequence: TGTGCCAGCAGCTTAGTAGCGGGGGGGCTGGATACGCAGTATTTT.

V is TRBV27 and J is TRBJ1-1; 9 bases match TRBD1. The CDR3 loop spans 14 amino acids. Germline lookup yields CDR1 MNHEY and CDR2 SMNVEV (reference sequence). The ends lost 10 bases at V and 4 bases at J; junction bases unmatched: 10. For the CDR3, the DNA is TGTGCCACACGGGACAGGGCCGGTTTCACTGAAGCTTTCTTT. It yields the protein CATRDRAGFTEAFF.

The J gene is TRBJ1-1, the V gene TRBV6-5; tentatively, D is TRBD1 (5 bases). V lost 5 bases and J 13 bases, leaving 14 bases between the germline ends. Germline values: CDR1 MNHEY, CDR2 SVGAGI. CDR3 length equals 11 residues. In DNA form, the CDR3 reads TGTGCCAGCAGTGGGGGGACGGTGGTTTTCTTT. This sequence encodes CASSGGTVVFF.

The chain employs TRBV2 and TRBJ2-6, with D unclear. The V end lost 7 bases, the J end lost 0 bases, and 13 bases lay between the germline ends. The CDR3 has 16 amino acids. Germline loops: CDR1 SNHLY, CDR2 FYNNEI. The CDR3 DNA is TGTGCCAGCAAAAGGCAGGCCAGCTCTGGGGCCAACGTCCTGACTTTC. Protein product: CASKRQASSGANVLTF.

The chain carries TRBV2 and TRBJ1-5, with a weak D call TRBD1 (5 bases). V lost 4 bases and J 0 bases, leaving 13 bases between the germline ends. The germline CDR1 and CDR2 sequences are SNHLY and FYNNEI. The CDR3 has 16 residues. CDR3 DNA sequence: TGTGCCAGCAGTGCGGGCCAGGGTTATAGCAATCAGCCCCAGCATTTT. Amino acids: CASSAGQGYSNQPQHF.

In DNA, the CDR3 is TGCGCCAGCAGCTTGGGTGTAGGGTATAGAGGTGGCTACACCTTC. Amino acid sequence: CASSLGVGYRGGYTF. The chain carries TRBV5-1 and TRBJ1-2; D is uncertain. The CDR3 totals 15 residues. V was clipped by 0 bases and J by 7 bases, with 16 bases between them. The germline V gene encodes CDR1 SGHRS and CDR2 YFSETQ.

This clone was observed at least ten times. The V call is TRBV19, the J call TRBJ2-7; TRBD2 agrees at 13 bases. This CDR3 region has 16 residues. Trimming removed 5 bases from V and 2 bases from J; junction bases left unmatched: 6. Germline V gene lookup returns CDR1 LNHDA and CDR2 SQIVND (reference sequence). CDR3 DNA: TGTGCCAGTAGTGGCCACGGGACTAGCGGGACCTACGAGCAGTACTTC. Translating it yields CASSGHGTSGTYEQYF.

The chain links TRBV27 to TRBJ2-1, with D possibly being TRBD1 or TRBD2 (5 bases each). CDR3 size: 14 residues. V lost 7 bases, J lost 9 bases, and 19 bases lay in between. The germline V gene has CDR1 MNHEY and CDR2 SMNVEV (reference sequence). As DNA, the CDR3 is TGTGCCAGCACCCCCCCGGGCCCCGGGGCTGAGCAGTTCTTC. Amino acid sequence: CASTPPGPGAEQFF.

This chain uses TRBV7-2 with TRBJ2-7, with 10 nucleotides matching TRBD1. This CDR3 spans 15 amino acids. Germline CDR1 and CDR2: SGHTA and FQGNSA. V dropped 5 bases and J dropped 5; count of bases not matched to a gene: 9. The CDR3 region is CASSPRDRGFHEQYF. CDR3 sequence (DNA): TGTGCCAGCAGCCCCAGGGACAGGGGTTTCCACGAGCAGTACTTC. Complete variable domain (other parts from reference TRBV7-2 and TRBJ2-7): GAGVSQSPSNKVTEKGKDVELRCDPISGHTALYWYRQSLGQGLEFLIYFQGNSAPDKSGLPSDRFSAERTGGSVSTLTIQRTQQEDSAVYLCASSPRDRGFHEQYFGPGTRLTVT.

The chain links TRBV2 to TRBJ2-5, with D possibly TRBD1 on 6 matching bases. The CDR3 has 14 amino acids. The germline gives CDR1 SNHLY, CDR2 FYNNEI. Trimming left V 3 bases short and J 2 bases short, with 10 bases between. CDR3 protein: CASSDRDTQETQYF. Written as DNA, the CDR3 is TGTGCCAGCAGTGACCGGGACACGCAAGAGACCCAGTACTTC.

The chain recombines TRBV7-2 with TRBJ2-3; no reliable D call. The CDR3 runs to 15 residues. Germline CDR1 is SGHTA and CDR2 is FQGNSA. Trimming pared 1 base from V and 5 bases from J, leaving 13 bases between. Written as DNA, the CDR3 is TGTGCCAGCAGCTTAGGGGCGGCCGCCGGAGATACGCAGTATTTT. This codes for CASSLGAAAGDTQYF.